A selection of T cell receptor beta chains follows, all from one sample in a study of T cells after posttransplantation cyclophosphamide. Libraries were prepared by immunoSEQ multiplex PCR; TCRdb keeps only in-frame clonotypes and omits some of them. The sample carries about 47,000 clones, about 90% recorded once. The source material was PBMCs. These receptors came from a woman in her forties or fifties in good health and a related stem cell transplant donor. Each CDR3 is given with its conserved first and last residue. D genes are given only for firm matches. Part of the rows lack a size; the others show once, few, many or a class for expanded clones.

D	V	size	J	CDR3	DNA
TRBD1	TRBV29-1	once	TRBJ1-1	CSGGQGGTEAFF	TGCAGCGGGGGACAGGGGGGGACTGAAGCTTTCTTT
.	TRBV5-6	.	TRBJ2-3	CASSLSAGTPYVTQYF	TGTGCCAGCAGCTTGTCCGCCGGGACACCCTATGTTACGCAGTATTTT
.	TRBV28	once	TRBJ2-3	CASSTLLADTQYF	TGTGCCAGCAGTACTCTCCTTGCGGATACGCAGTATTTT
TRBD1	TRBV19	.	TRBJ1-1	CASSKTYHRGLNTEAFF	TGTGCCAGTAGTAAGACCTACCACAGGGGGCTGAACACTGAAGCTTTCTTT
.	TRBV6-5	.	TRBJ1-2	CASRTGGGYTF	TGTGCCAGCAGGACAGGAGGTGGCTACACCTTC
.	TRBV2	.	TRBJ1-2	CASSDTTPTARRGYTF	TGTGCCAGCAGTGATACTACCCCGACAGCACGCCGGGGCTACACCTTC
.	TRBV7-6	.	TRBJ2-7	CASSPGQPSSYEQYF	TGTGCCAGCAGCCCAGGACAGCCTAGCTCCTACGAGCAGTACTTC
.	TRBV2	.	TRBJ2-7	CASSESLRVPLDYEQYF	TGTGCCAGCAGTGAATCCCTCAGGGTACCCCTTGACTACGAGCAGTACTTC
.	TRBV2	once	TRBJ2-7	CASTQFFYEQYF	TGTGCCAGCACTCAGTTCTTCTACGAGCAGTACTTC
TRBD1	TRBV6-7	.	TRBJ1-6	CASSSGQGLNSPLHF	TGTGCCAGCAGTTCCGGACAGGGGCTTAATTCACCCCTCCACTTT
.	TRBV6-5	.	TRBJ1-1	CASSPVGGGQAFF	TGTGCCAGCAGTCCCGTAGGCGGAGGACAAGCTTTCTTT
TRBD1	TRBV19	.	TRBJ1-4	CTRTGGGANEKLFF	TGTACCCGGACAGGGGGCGGGGCTAATGAAAAACTGTTTTTT
TRBD2	TRBV9	.	TRBJ2-7	CASSVGQGGSWEQYF	TGTGCCAGCAGCGTAGGTCAGGGCGGGAGTTGGGAGCAGTACTTC
TRBD1	TRBV5-1	.	TRBJ1-1	CASSVGPGTGNTEAFF	TGCGCCAGCAGCGTCGGACCCGGGACAGGGAACACTGAAGCTTTCTTT
TRBD1	TRBV4-1	.	TRBJ1-5	CASSQGGTEDGQPQHF	TGCGCCAGCAGCCAAGGTGGGACAGAAGACGGGCAGCCCCAGCATTTT
.	TRBV19	.	TRBJ1-2	CASSRDSHYGYTF	TGTGCCAGTAGTCGTGACAGCCACTATGGCTACACCTTC
TRBD2	TRBV10-3	once	TRBJ2-3	CAISEGAGGSTDTQYF	TGTGCCATCAGTGAAGGAGCGGGGGGGAGCACAGATACGCAGTATTTT
.	TRBV7-9	few	TRBJ1-2	CASSLGGGLKDGYTF	TGTGCCAGCAGCTTAGGTGGCGGACTTAAGGACGGCTACACCTTC
TRBD1	TRBV7-2	.	TRBJ1-1	CASSFGTGNTEAFF	TGTGCCAGCAGCTTTGGGACAGGGAACACTGAAGCTTTCTTT
TRBD1	TRBV5-1	.	TRBJ1-2	CASSPEQGANYGYTF	TGCGCCAGCAGCCCCGAACAGGGGGCGAATTATGGCTACACCTTC
.	TRBV18	.	TRBJ2-2	CASSPRPDSRNTGELFF	TGTGCCAGCTCACCTAGGCCCGATAGCCGTAACACCGGGGAGCTGTTTTTT
.	TRBV19	.	TRBJ1-5	CATSSGVSNQPQHF	TGTGCCACCTCGTCAGGGGTTAGCAATCAGCCCCAGCATTTT
TRBD1	TRBV4-2	.	TRBJ1-1	CASSQTGEVHTEAFF	TGTGCCAGCAGCCAGACAGGGGAGGTACACACTGAAGCTTTCTTT
TRBD2	TRBV2	.	TRBJ2-7	CASSEGGRAHEQYF	TGTGCCAGCAGTGAAGGCGGGAGGGCCCACGAGCAGTACTTC
TRBD1	TRBV7-6	.	TRBJ1-5	CASHGRDRGPNQPQHF	TGTGCCAGCCATGGCCGGGACAGGGGGCCCAATCAGCCCCAGCATTTT
.	TRBV9	.	TRBJ2-3	CASSAPNRDTQYF	TGTGCCAGCAGCGCCCCAAACAGAGATACGCAGTATTTT
TRBD2	TRBV4-1	.	TRBJ2-1	CASKQDTGGDNEQFF	TGCGCCAGCAAGCAAGATACGGGAGGGGACAATGAGCAGTTCTTC
TRBD2	TRBV30	.	TRBJ2-1	CAWRGLAGGPYNEQFF	TGTGCCTGGAGGGGACTAGCGGGAGGGCCTTACAATGAGCAGTTCTTC
TRBD1	TRBV10-3	.	TRBJ2-3	CAISRDRGQGDTQYF	TGTGCCATCAGCCGGGACAGGGGGCAGGGAGATACGCAGTATTTT
.	TRBV6-4	.	TRBJ2-2	CASSDSQGSGELFF	TGTGCCAGCAGTGACTCGCAGGGGTCCGGGGAGCTGTTTTTT
.	TRBV2	.	TRBJ1-3	CASGGVGDSGNTIYF	TGTGCCAGCGGGGGTGTGGGGGACTCCGGAAACACCATATATTTT
.	TRBV7-2	once	TRBJ1-4	CASSLDHRSTNEKLFF	TGTGCCAGCAGCTTAGACCACAGGTCAACTAATGAAAAACTGTTTTTT
.	TRBV13	.	TRBJ2-7	CASSLTGSYEQYF	TGTGCCAGCAGCTTAACGGGATCCTACGAGCAGTACTTC
.	TRBV19	.	TRBJ1-5	CASSMWAVSNQPQHF	TGTGCCAGTAGTATGTGGGCAGTTAGCAATCAGCCCCAGCATTTT
TRBD1	TRBV6-1	.	TRBJ1-1	CASRTGGLNTEAFF	TGTGCCAGCAGAACAGGGGGCCTGAACACTGAAGCTTTCTTT
.	TRBV5-4	.	TRBJ1-1	CASSLPGDTSEAFF	TGTGCCAGCAGCTTGCCTGGGGACACCTCAGAAGCTTTCTTT
.	TRBV5-6	.	TRBJ2-1	CASSSTGYNEQFF	TGTGCCAGCAGCTCGACAGGATACAATGAGCAGTTCTTC
TRBD2	TRBV5-1	.	TRBJ2-1	CASRVGTSGSHEQFF	TGCGCCAGCAGGGTGGGGACTAGCGGGTCTCATGAGCAGTTCTTC
.	TRBV6-1	medium-sized	TRBJ2-2	CASSEATGNTGELFF	TGTGCCAGCAGTGAAGCAACAGGGAACACCGGGGAGCTGTTTTTT
.	TRBV27	.	TRBJ1-2	CASSLRTARDLYGYTF	TGTGCCAGCAGTCTCCGGACAGCCAGAGACCTCTATGGCTACACCTTC
TRBD1	TRBV6-1	.	TRBJ1-6	CASTSNDRESPLHF	TGTGCCAGCACCTCAAACGACAGGGAGTCACCCCTCCACTTT
TRBD2	TRBV27	.	TRBJ2-3	CASSPGTSGRRDTQYF	TGTGCCAGCAGTCCGGGGACTAGCGGGAGAAGAGATACGCAGTATTTT
TRBD1	TRBV7-9	.	TRBJ2-7	CASSLARQGREQYF	TGTGCCAGCAGCTTAGCGAGACAGGGGCGCGAGCAGTACTTC
.	TRBV5-1	.	TRBJ2-3	CASSSSADASTDTQYF	TGCGCCAGCAGCTCGAGCGCGGATGCTAGCACAGATACGCAGTATTTT
TRBD2	TRBV28	.	TRBJ2-3	CASPPASGYTDTQYF	TGTGCCAGCCCGCCGGCTAGCGGGTATACAGATACGCAGTATTTT
.	TRBV19	.	TRBJ2-2	CASSISGNSGELFF	TGTGCCAGTAGTATTTCTGGCAATTCCGGGGAGCTGTTTTTT
.	TRBV5-1	.	TRBJ1-1	CASSLVRATEAFF	TGCGCCAGCAGCTTGGTCAGGGCCACTGAAGCTTTCTTT
TRBD2	TRBV5-1	.	TRBJ2-2	CASSHLTTGGTNTGELFF	TGCGCCAGCAGCCACCTCACTACGGGGGGGACGAACACCGGGGAGCTGTTTTTT
.	TRBV5-1	.	TRBJ1-6	CASSLTLQDNSPLHF	TGCGCCAGCAGCTTAACCCTCCAGGATAATTCACCCCTCCACTTT
.	TRBV6-1	.	TRBJ2-3	CASSLRTDTQYF	TGTGCCAGCAGCCTCCGCACAGATACGCAGTATTTT
TRBD1	TRBV2	.	TRBJ1-2	CASSENRGSYGYTF	TGTGCCAGCAGTGAGAACAGGGGGTCGTATGGCTACACCTTC
TRBD2	TRBV6-4	few	TRBJ2-3	CASSAGGETDTQYF	TGTGCCAGCAGTGCGGGGGGAGAGACAGATACGCAGTATTTT
.	TRBV6-1	.	TRBJ2-5	CASSPDNQETQYF	TGTGCCAGCAGTCCAGACAACCAAGAGACCCAGTACTTC
.	TRBV7-3	.	TRBJ1-5	CASAGDSNQPQHF	TGTGCCAGCGCCGGGGATAGCAATCAGCCCCAGCATTTT
TRBD2	TRBV27	.	TRBJ2-1	CASSLGTSGRNEQFF	TGTGCCAGCAGTTTAGGGACTAGCGGGAGAAATGAGCAGTTCTTC
TRBD2	TRBV6-1	once	TRBJ2-3	CASIPWGGPTDTQYF	TGTGCCAGCATTCCCTGGGGGGGACCTACAGATACGCAGTATTTT
.	TRBV21-1	.	TRBJ2-3	CASSSSGSTDTQYF	TGTGCCAGCAGCAGTAGCGGGAGCACAGATACGCAGTATTTT
TRBD1	TRBV4-1	once	TRBJ1-1	CASSQDKRQGGTEAFF	TGCGCCAGCAGCCAAGACAAAAGACAGGGTGGGACTGAAGCTTTCTTT
.	TRBV18	once	TRBJ1-1	CASSPRQTNTEAFF	TGTGCCAGCTCACCACGACAGACAAACACTGAAGCTTTCTTT